This is a list of T cell receptor beta chains from one sample in a study of T cell changes during pregnancy in multiple sclerosis. Clones were sequenced by immunoSEQ multiplex PCR, and TCRdb holds only the in-frame ones, with some missing. The repertoire consists of about 40,000 clones, with around 90% occurring once and the leading ten covering approximately 1%. This specimen consisted of CD4+ T cells from peripheral blood mononuclear cells, obtained in the second trimester of pregnancy. All receptors derive from a female donor with multiple sclerosis, enrolled in a pregnancy study. CDR3s include the opening cysteine and the closing phenylalanine or tryptophan. Fields, in order: J gene, D gene, V gene, clone size, CDR3 protein, CDR3 DNA. A D gene is named only where the DNA matches it firmly. Clone sizes are given selectively: once, few, many, or a class where the clone is expanded.

J gene: TRBJ1-5; D gene: TRBD1; V gene: TRBV2; clone size: -; CDR3 protein: CASSTGVSNQPQHF; CDR3 DNA: TGTGCCAGCAGTACAGGGGTTAGCAATCAGCCCCAGCATTTT
J gene: TRBJ2-3; D gene: TRBD2; V gene: TRBV7-2; clone size: -; CDR3 protein: CASSLRPGTSRTDTQYF; CDR3 DNA: TGTGCCAGCAGCTTAAGACCCGGGACTAGCCGCACAGATACGCAGTATTTT
J gene: TRBJ2-7; D gene: TRBD1; V gene: TRBV7-9; clone size: once; CDR3 protein: CATSGTGPYEQYF; CDR3 DNA: TGTGCCACATCCGGGACAGGGCCCTACGAGCAGTACTTC
J gene: TRBJ2-7; D gene: TRBD2; V gene: TRBV28; clone size: -; CDR3 protein: CASSFQVGGEQYF; CDR3 DNA: TGTGCCAGCAGTTTCCAGGTGGGAGGGGAGCAGTACTTC
J gene: TRBJ2-7; D gene: -; V gene: TRBV25-1; clone size: -; CDR3 protein: CASSGGGPAPYEQYF; CDR3 DNA: TGTGCCAGCAGTGGGGGGGGCCCCGCGCCCTACGAGCAGTACTTC
J gene: TRBJ1-2; D gene: TRBD1; V gene: TRBV5-1; clone size: -; CDR3 protein: CASSPGTGVGGYTF; CDR3 DNA: TGCGCCAGCAGCCCGGGTACAGGGGTAGGCGGCTACACCTTC
J gene: TRBJ2-3; D gene: -; V gene: TRBV11-2; clone size: -; CDR3 protein: CASSLDPTGGESTDTQYF; CDR3 DNA: TGTGCCAGCAGCTTAGATCCCACGGGCGGGGAGAGCACAGATACGCAGTATTTT
J gene: TRBJ1-1; D gene: TRBD1; V gene: TRBV27; clone size: -; CDR3 protein: CASSFLGQGSAEAFF; CDR3 DNA: TGTGCCAGCAGTTTCCTCGGACAGGGAAGTGCTGAAGCTTTCTTT
J gene: TRBJ2-5; D gene: -; V gene: TRBV7-8; clone size: -; CDR3 protein: CASSLPSTGLETQYF; CDR3 DNA: TGTGCCAGCAGCTTGCCCTCGACAGGTTTGGAGACCCAGTACTTC
J gene: TRBJ1-1; D gene: -; V gene: TRBV7-9; clone size: few; CDR3 protein: CASSSMNTEAFF; CDR3 DNA: TGTGCCAGCAGCTCTATGAACACTGAAGCTTTCTTT
J gene: TRBJ2-4; D gene: TRBD1; V gene: TRBV28; clone size: -; CDR3 protein: CASSLTGLKNIQYF; CDR3 DNA: TGTGCCAGCAGCCTGACAGGGCTTAAAAACATTCAGTACTTC
J gene: TRBJ2-7; D gene: TRBD1; V gene: TRBV29-1; clone size: -; CDR3 protein: CSVFSRTGYEQYF; CDR3 DNA: TGCAGCGTTTTTTCGCGGACAGGCTACGAGCAGTACTTC
J gene: TRBJ1-2; D gene: TRBD1; V gene: TRBV27; clone size: -; CDR3 protein: CASSQLQGALVYGYTF; CDR3 DNA: TGTGCCAGCAGTCAATTACAGGGGGCCCTGGTCTATGGCTACACCTTC
J gene: TRBJ2-1; D gene: -; V gene: TRBV18; clone size: -; CDR3 protein: CASSPGVSHNEQFF; CDR3 DNA: TGTGCCAGCTCCCCGGGAGTAAGCCACAATGAGCAGTTCTTC
J gene: TRBJ2-3; D gene: -; V gene: TRBV19; clone size: -; CDR3 protein: CASALGPTSTDTQYF; CDR3 DNA: TGTGCCAGTGCACTAGGGCCAACCAGCACAGATACGCAGTATTTT
J gene: TRBJ2-5; D gene: -; V gene: TRBV2; clone size: -; CDR3 protein: CASSDPMTNQETQYF; CDR3 DNA: TGTGCCAGCAGTGACCCCATGACTAACCAAGAGACCCAGTACTTC
J gene: TRBJ2-5; D gene: -; V gene: TRBV2; clone size: -; CDR3 protein: CASSREDLLAETQYF; CDR3 DNA: TGTGCCAGCAGTCGGGAAGACCTGTTAGCAGAGACCCAGTACTTC
J gene: TRBJ2-7; D gene: -; V gene: TRBV15; clone size: -; CDR3 protein: CATSRAWGLADAGEQYF; CDR3 DNA: TGTGCCACCAGCAGAGCGTGGGGATTAGCGGATGCCGGCGAGCAGTACTTC
J gene: TRBJ2-2; D gene: TRBD2; V gene: TRBV7-9; clone size: -; CDR3 protein: CASSLAGGPGELFF; CDR3 DNA: TGTGCCAGCAGCTTAGCGGGAGGGCCCGGGGAGCTGTTTTTT
J gene: TRBJ2-3; D gene: TRBD2; V gene: TRBV30; clone size: -; CDR3 protein: CAWSPLAQSTDTQYF; CDR3 DNA: TGTGCCTGGAGTCCACTAGCGCAGAGCACAGATACGCAGTATTTT
J gene: TRBJ1-5; D gene: -; V gene: TRBV18; clone size: -; CDR3 protein: CASSPDLGGEPQHF; CDR3 DNA: TGTGCCAGCTCACCGGACTTGGGGGGAGAGCCCCAGCATTTT
J gene: TRBJ2-7; D gene: -; V gene: TRBV7-7; clone size: few; CDR3 protein: CASSLGQDYEQYF; CDR3 DNA: TGTGCTAGCAGCTTAGGGCAGGACTACGAGCAGTACTTC
J gene: TRBJ2-1; D gene: TRBD1; V gene: TRBV10-3; clone size: -; CDR3 protein: CAIRTTTGPNEQFF; CDR3 DNA: TGTGCCATCAGAACCACGACAGGGCCCAATGAGCAGTTCTTC
J gene: TRBJ1-5; D gene: -; V gene: TRBV2; clone size: -; CDR3 protein: CASSTYAVSPQHF; CDR3 DNA: TGTGCCAGCAGTACATACGCCGTCTCGCCCCAGCATTTT
J gene: TRBJ1-1; D gene: TRBD1; V gene: TRBV6-5; clone size: -; CDR3 protein: CASRPGQWNTEAFF; CDR3 DNA: TGTGCCAGCAGACCGGGACAGTGGAACACTGAAGCTTTCTTT
J gene: TRBJ1-1; D gene: -; V gene: TRBV30; clone size: few; CDR3 protein: CAWSDRLITNTEAFF; CDR3 DNA: TGTGCCTGGAGTGACAGGCTAATAACGAACACTGAAGCTTTCTTT
J gene: TRBJ2-1; D gene: -; V gene: TRBV19; clone size: few; CDR3 protein: CASSRRDWSYEQFF; CDR3 DNA: TGTGCCAGTAGTAGACGCGACTGGTCCTATGAGCAGTTCTTC
J gene: TRBJ2-7; D gene: -; V gene: TRBV28; clone size: once; CDR3 protein: CASISNSGNEQYF; CDR3 DNA: TGTGCCAGCATTTCAAATTCAGGGAACGAGCAGTACTTC
J gene: TRBJ2-7; D gene: TRBD1; V gene: TRBV15; clone size: -; CDR3 protein: CATSRDKGQGVLYEQYF; CDR3 DNA: TGTGCCACCAGCAGAGACAAGGGACAGGGGGTTTTGTACGAGCAGTACTTC
J gene: TRBJ2-5; D gene: -; V gene: TRBV20-1; clone size: -; CDR3 protein: CSAGEETQYF; CDR3 DNA: TGCAGTGCAGGGGAAGAGACCCAGTACTTC
J gene: TRBJ1-3; D gene: -; V gene: TRBV15; clone size: few; CDR3 protein: CATSRDHGGAQYF; CDR3 DNA: TGTGCCACCAGCAGAGATCACGGTGGAGCCCAGTATTTT
J gene: TRBJ1-4; D gene: -; V gene: TRBV30; clone size: -; CDR3 protein: CAWSVPGFIEKLFF; CDR3 DNA: TGTGCCTGGAGTGTGCCGGGGTTCATCGAAAAACTGTTTTTT
J gene: TRBJ2-3; D gene: -; V gene: TRBV21-1; clone size: -; CDR3 protein: CASSKVRGPHTDTQYF; CDR3 DNA: TGTGCCAGCAGCAAAGTTAGGGGTCCACACACAGATACGCAGTATTTT
J gene: TRBJ1-1; D gene: -; V gene: TRBV5-1; clone size: -; CDR3 protein: CASSLVGGAGTEAFF; CDR3 DNA: TGCGCCAGCAGCTTGGTGGGGGGGGCTGGGACTGAAGCTTTCTTT
J gene: TRBJ2-7; D gene: -; V gene: TRBV6-5; clone size: -; CDR3 protein: CASSYSTGTREQYF; CDR3 DNA: TGTGCCAGCAGTTACTCGACTGGAACACGCGAGCAGTACTTC
J gene: TRBJ2-7; D gene: -; V gene: TRBV6-1; clone size: -; CDR3 protein: CASMLGLYEQYF; CDR3 DNA: TGTGCCAGCATGCTGGGACTCTACGAGCAGTACTTC
J gene: TRBJ2-3; D gene: TRBD2; V gene: TRBV11-2; clone size: -; CDR3 protein: CASSSMGLAGDTQYF; CDR3 DNA: TGTGCCAGCAGCTCGATGGGACTAGCGGGAGATACGCAGTATTTT
J gene: TRBJ2-5; D gene: TRBD1; V gene: TRBV4-3; clone size: -; CDR3 protein: CASSQTARGQGQETQYF; CDR3 DNA: TGCGCCAGCAGCCAGACCGCGAGGGGGCAGGGGCAAGAGACCCAGTACTTC
J gene: TRBJ1-4; D gene: TRBD1; V gene: TRBV7-9; clone size: -; CDR3 protein: CASSSDRTGEKLFF; CDR3 DNA: TGTGCCAGCAGCTCGGACAGGACTGGTGAAAAACTGTTTTTT
J gene: TRBJ2-7; D gene: TRBD1; V gene: TRBV15; clone size: -; CDR3 protein: CATSRGQGKGRYEQYF; CDR3 DNA: TGTGCCACCAGCAGGGGACAGGGTAAGGGGAGATACGAGCAGTACTTC
J gene: TRBJ1-5; D gene: TRBD1; V gene: TRBV28; clone size: -; CDR3 protein: CASSTAGQRPHQPQHF; CDR3 DNA: TGTGCCAGCAGTACCGCGGGACAGCGGCCCCATCAGCCCCAGCATTTT
J gene: TRBJ2-5; D gene: -; V gene: TRBV28; clone size: -; CDR3 protein: CASSLRSGEETQYF; CDR3 DNA: TGTGCCAGCAGTTTAAGGTCAGGGGAAGAGACCCAGTACTTC